A selection of T cell receptor beta chains follows, all from one sample in a study of blood T cell repertoires in COVID-19. Profiled with immunoSEQ multiplex PCR; TCRdb holds only in-frame clones, not every one. The profile covers hundreds of thousands of clones, with about 80% appearing a single time and over 1.5% taken by the ten largest. The sequenced material came from peripheral blood. The receptors here all came from an elderly woman with acute or convalescent COVID-19. Each CDR3 is given with its conserved first and last residue. Each record gives: V gene, clone size, CDR3 protein. For some rows the clone size is stated as once, few or many, or as a class when expanded; others skip it.

v_gene: TRBV3-1/TRBV3-2
abundance: -
CDR3aa: CASSQRRAADEQYF

v_gene: TRBV19
abundance: -
CDR3aa: CATRQGASGNTIYF

v_gene: TRBV5-4
abundance: -
CDR3aa: CASSSDSRKDIQYF

v_gene: TRBV10-3
abundance: -
CDR3aa: CAIAGLAGTDTQYF

v_gene: TRBV2
abundance: -
CDR3aa: CASSVRGSGNTIYF

v_gene: TRBV18
abundance: few
CDR3aa: CASSGDRETGNYGYTF

v_gene: TRBV18
abundance: -
CDR3aa: CASSPGQGSPYEQYF

v_gene: TRBV11-2
abundance: -
CDR3aa: CASSPLAVQETQYF

v_gene: TRBV27
abundance: -
CDR3aa: CASSPDRGFGNEQFF

v_gene: TRBV19
abundance: -
CDR3aa: CASSRPGTSVPYEQYF

v_gene: TRBV19
abundance: -
CDR3aa: CASRSQVSYEQYF

v_gene: TRBV30
abundance: -
CDR3aa: CAWQDGGYYEQYF

v_gene: TRBV25-1
abundance: -
CDR3aa: CASIPQGSGNTIYF

v_gene: TRBV20-1
abundance: -
CDR3aa: CSASRGGQETQYF

v_gene: TRBV12-3/TRBV12-4
abundance: few
CDR3aa: CASIGQGYGYTF

v_gene: TRBV19
abundance: -
CDR3aa: CATRDWNTEAFF

v_gene: TRBV7-9
abundance: -
CDR3aa: CASSFDRRQFF

v_gene: TRBV15
abundance: once
CDR3aa: CATSRALGLARRSSYNEQFF

v_gene: TRBV6-2/TRBV6-3
abundance: -
CDR3aa: CASSGQGASEQYF

v_gene: TRBV7-3
abundance: once
CDR3aa: CASSSSLWTGDNEQFF

v_gene: TRBV6-5
abundance: -
CDR3aa: CASSPTGNSPLHF

v_gene: TRBV19
abundance: -
CDR3aa: CASSIRGRGSYTF

v_gene: TRBV21-1
abundance: -
CDR3aa: CASSNRFEGYTF